The present entry profiles one T cell receptor (beta chain) with its context. Per the germline V gene, CDR1 is SGHTA and CDR2 is FQGTGA. This CDR3 spans 14 amino acids. V shed 4 bases and J shed 5 bases, with 14 bases lying between them. The source of the sample is a study of blood T cell repertoires in COVID-19. Study information: Italy, Spain and the United States were the sources of the convalescent and acute COVID-19 samples. Sources were T cells, B-cell-depleted T cells, or PBMCs; the material itself was cDNA or gDNA.

Source study methods: Amplified reference gene primers provided the basis for estimating nucleated cell counts. Clones were sequenced by immunoSEQ multiplex PCR, and TCRdb holds only the in-frame ones, with some missing. That table gives V, J and clone size, and the DNA gave D and trimming. The profile shows about 140,000 clones, around 81% of them singletons. This receptor was taken from a woman between 55 and 75 years old with acute or convalescent COVID-19. Sequencing used peripheral blood. The chain uses TRBV7-3 and TRBJ1-1; D uncertain. The CDR3 coding sequence is TGTGCCAGCAGCTCCGGGTCGGCCGGGACTGAAGCTTTCTTT. It translates to CASSSGSAGTEAFF.